Below, 21 T cell receptor beta chains from the same sample are listed, as sequenced in a study of blood T cell repertoires in COVID-19. This table comes from immunoSEQ multiplex PCR, and its TCRdb copy is limited to in-frame clones, with some not included. The profile shows roughly 120,000 clones, around 80% of them singletons. Sequenced input: peripheral blood. Receptors originate from a man between 65 and 79 years old with acute or convalescent COVID-19.

This chain connects TRBV7-9 to TRBJ2-7, with unresolved D. Trimming cost V 5 bases and J 9 bases, with 20 bases left between them. The CDR3 length is 14 residues. Germline V lookup: CDR1 SEHNR, CDR2 FQNEAQ (reference sequence). The CDR3 coding sequence is TGTGCCAGCAGCCAGAAATCGGGTCCGTTGCGGCAGTACTTC. This encodes CASSQKSGPLRQYF. Complete variable domain (other parts from reference TRBV7-9 and TRBJ2-7): DTGVSQNPRHKITKRGQNVTFRCDPISEHNRLYWYRQTLGQGPEFLTYFQNEAQLEKSRLLSDRFSAERPKGSFSTLEIQRTEQGDSAMYLCASSQKSGPLRQYFGPGTRLTVT.

This chain joins TRBV5-5 and TRBJ2-5; 8 bases line up with TRBD2. J gave up 2 bases and V 3 bases, and 6 bases lay outside the gene matches. This CDR3 is 15 amino acids long. From germline, CDR1 is SGHKS and CDR2 YYEKEE (reference sequence). The chain's CDR3 is CASSSLGGGQETQYF. The DNA for the CDR3 is TGTGCCAGCAGCTCACTGGGCGGGGGGCAAGAGACCCAGTACTTC.

The V call is TRBV4-1, the J call TRBJ2-5; 7 bases match TRBD2. The CDR3 runs to 15 residues. V gave up 2 bases and J gave up 2 bases; unmatched junction bases: 5. Germline-derived CDR1 and CDR2 are MGHRA and YSYEKL. CDR3: CASSQLAGSQETQYF. CDR3 sequence (DNA): TGCGCCAGCAGCCAATTAGCGGGCTCTCAAGAGACCCAGTACTTC.

The chain recombines TRBV14 with TRBJ2-7; 8 bases agree with TRBD1. After removal of 1 base from V and 1 base from J, the junction contained 6 bases not matched to a gene. The CDR3 contains 16 residues. From germline, CDR1 is SGHDN and CDR2 FVKESK. The CDR3 here is CASSQVGQGRSYEQYF. DNA for the CDR3: TGTGCCAGCAGCCAAGTAGGACAGGGTCGGTCCTACGAGCAGTACTTC.

The rearrangement joins TRBV3-1 (or the pseudogene TRBV3-2) to TRBJ2-1, with D possibly being TRBD1 (5 bases). The CDR3 runs 12 residues. V shed 1 base and J shed 10 bases, with 8 bases lying between them. Germline V gives CDR1 LGHDT, CDR2 YNNKEL (reference sequence). CDR3 loop: CASSQAGQEQFF. CDR3 nucleotide sequence: TGTGCCAGCAGCCAAGCCGGACAAGAGCAGTTCTTC.

This clone was detected once. The V and J genes are TRBV27 and TRBJ2-7; 9 bases align to TRBD1. Germline V CDR1 and CDR2: MNHEY, SMNVEV (reference sequence). V shed 2 bases and J 12 bases; nucleotides not matched to a gene: 8. The CDR3 totals 13 residues. The DNA of the CDR3 is TGTGCCAGCAGTTTAAATCCTGGGACAGGGCCGTACTTC. It yields the protein CASSLNPGTGPYF.

The chain is built from TRBV18 and TRBJ1-4, with 7 nucleotides matching TRBD1. Germline V gene data show CDR1 as KGHSH and CDR2 as LQKENI. V lost 2 bases and J lost 4; bases outside the gene matches: 4. CDR3 length: 15 residues. CDR3 loop: CASSPGAGGNEKLFF. CDR3 in DNA: TGTGCCAGCTCACCAGGGGCAGGGGGTAATGAAAAACTGTTTTTT.

The chain links TRBV7-2 to TRBJ1-6; the D gene is possibly TRBD1 (5 bases). The germline V gene encodes CDR1 SGHTA and CDR2 FQGNSA. The V end was cut by 6 bases, the J end by 5 bases, with 14 bases between. The CDR3 spans 15 residues. CDR3 in DNA: TGTGCCAGCAGTCCCCGACAGTTGAATAATTCACCCCTCCACTTT. Protein: CASSPRQLNNSPLHF. Combining the CDR3 with reference TRBV7-2 and TRBJ1-6 gives the whole variable domain GAGVSQSPSNKVTEKGKDVELRCDPISGHTALYWYRQSLGQGLEFLIYFQGNSAPDKSGLPSDRFSAERTGGSVSTLTIQRTQQEDSAVYLCASSPRQLNNSPLHFGNGTRLTVT.

This chain joins TRBV6-5 and TRBJ2-1; 10 bases line up with TRBD1. V dropped 6 bases and J dropped 4; count of bases not matched to a gene: 6. This CDR3 has 15 residues. Germline loops: CDR1 MNHEY, CDR2 SVGAGI. The CDR3 spells CASRNSGQGYNEQFF. The CDR3 DNA sequence: TGTGCCAGCAGAAATTCGGGACAGGGGTACAATGAGCAGTTCTTC.

The chain combines TRBV2 with TRBJ2-1, with D tentatively TRBD2 (6 bases). The CDR3 has 15 residues. Per the germline V gene, CDR1 is SNHLY and CDR2 is FYNNEI. V was clipped by 5 bases and J by 4 bases, with 15 bases between them. DNA for the CDR3: TGTGCCAGCAGTTACGGGACTCCGGAATACAATGAGCAGTTCTTC. Amino acid sequence: CASSYGTPEYNEQFF.

This rearrangement joins TRBV28 to TRBJ2-2, with TRBD1 matching 7 bases. Germline lookup yields CDR1 MDHEN and CDR2 SYDVKM. Germline trimming cut 5 bases from V and 6 bases from J; bases unmatched to any gene: 9. The CDR3 has 15 amino acids. The CDR3 sequence: CASSTRDRDSGELFF. The DNA of the CDR3 is TGTGCCAGCAGTACTAGAGACAGGGATTCCGGGGAGCTGTTTTTT.

The V gene is TRBV4-1, the J gene TRBJ1-4, with D possibly being TRBD1 (5 bases). Germline V gene sequence: CDR1 MGHRA, CDR2 YSYEKL. Between the trimmed V and J ends, which lost 1 base and 7 bases, there was a span of 13 bases. The CDR3 length is 15 residues. This chain's CDR3 is CASSQGQPLGEKLFF. Here the CDR3 DNA reads TGCGCCAGCAGCCAAGGACAGCCCCTAGGTGAAAAACTGTTTTTT.

The genes are TRBV5-6 and TRBJ2-2, with TRBD2 matching over 8 bases. Trimming took 2 bases from V and 6 from J; bases not matched to a gene: 6. Germline V CDR1 and CDR2: SGHDT, YYEEEE. The CDR3 extends over 15 amino acids. CDR3 in DNA: TGTGCCAGCAGCTTCCGGGGGGGGCACTCCGGGGAGCTGTTTTTT. Encoded protein: CASSFRGGHSGELFF.

Only a few counts were recorded for this clone. The V gene is TRBV2, the J gene TRBJ2-7; 9 nucleotides agree with TRBD1. Germline values: CDR1 SNHLY, CDR2 FYNNEI. Trimming at V came to 6 bases and at J to 7 bases, leaving 10 bases not matched to a gene. The CDR3 has 14 residues. DNA for the CDR3: TGTGCCAGCAGAACCGGGACAGGGTTTGGAGAGCAGTACTTC. It codes for CASRTGTGFGEQYF.

This rearrangement joins TRBV5-1 to TRBJ2-1, with 11 bases fitting TRBD2. The germline V gene has CDR1 SGHRS and CDR2 YFSETQ. Trimming removed 5 bases from V and 5 bases from J; junction bases left unmatched: 9. This CDR3 has 16 residues. The CDR3 region has the DNA TGCGCCAGCAGTTCCCTAGCGGGGGGACCTAACAATGAGCAGTTCTTC. Translating it yields CASSSLAGGPNNEQFF.

The chain links TRBV21-1 to TRBJ1-5; TRBD1 is the table's D call and was not checked against the DNA. TRBV21-1 is assigned pseudogene status. The CDR3 loop spans 16 amino acids. This CDR3 is CASSQTGCCGNQPQHF. Written as DNA, the CDR3 is TGTGCCAGCAGCCAAACAGGTTGTTGTGGCAATCAGCCCCAGCATTTT.

This chain uses TRBV11-2 with TRBJ2-3, with 9 bases lining up with TRBD2. The ends lost 1 base at V and 6 bases at J; junction bases unmatched: 8. Germline V gives CDR1 SGHAT, CDR2 FQNNGV. The CDR3 sequence is 16 residues long. The CDR3 DNA reads as TGTGCCAGCAGCTTAGTGCGGGGGGGCCTTAGGGATACGCAGTATTTT. Its translation: CASSLVRGGLRDTQYF.

The chain is built from TRBV2 and TRBJ1-1; possible D gene TRBD1, 5 bases. The CDR3 has 14 residues. The germline V gene has CDR1 SNHLY and CDR2 FYNNEI. V lost 6 bases to trimming and J lost 0 bases, with 11 bases between them. The CDR3 coding sequence is TGTGCCAGCAGGGGGGACTCTCTGAACACTGAAGCTTTCTTT. Translating gives CASRGDSLNTEAFF.

This clone has only one observation. This chain connects TRBV29-1 to TRBJ1-1; tentative D call: TRBD1 (6 bases). The CDR3 extends over 14 amino acids. The ends were cut back, 5 bases at V and 3 bases at J, with 16 bases in the middle. The germline V gene encodes CDR1 SQVTM and CDR2 ANQGSEA. CDR3 coding DNA: TGCAGCGTTCAAACCGGGACATCTTACACTGAAGCTTTCTTT. Its translation is CSVQTGTSYTEAFF.

The chain recombines TRBV3-1 (or the pseudogene TRBV3-2) with TRBJ2-2, with 10 bases matching TRBD2. The germline gives CDR1 LGHDT, CDR2 YNNKEL (reference sequence). Trimming took 1 base from V and 9 from J; bases not matched to a gene: 11. The CDR3 covers 17 residues. CDR3 sequence: CASSQAASGGSGRELFF. The DNA of the CDR3 is TGTGCCAGCAGCCAAGCGGCTAGCGGGGGAAGCGGGAGGGAGCTGTTTTTT.

The V and J genes are TRBV6-5 and TRBJ1-5; D remains unclear. V dropped 10 bases and J dropped 5 bases, with 15 bases sitting between them. Germline V CDR1 and CDR2: MNHEY, SVGAGI. The CDR3 length is 13 residues. CDR3 in DNA: TGTGCCACGGCGGCAGCGGGTCATCAGCCCCAGCATTTT. Protein product: CATAAAGHQPQHF.